The sequence of this T cell receptor (beta chain) was determined in a study of vaccination effects on CD4 cells after COVID-19. Study information: Participants got two doses of BNT162b2 or mRNA-1273 vaccine. Regarding the study as a whole: Clones that were induced by infection or by vaccine showed marked contraction late after vaccination.

The CDR3 runs 21 residues. V gave up 4 bases and J gave up 6 bases, with 33 bases separating them. The germline gives CDR1 KGHDR, CDR2 SFDVKD. As concerns this clone: The target antigen is unknown.

Before any sequencing was done, the ViraFEST assay used viral peptide pools to expand antigen-specific CD4+ T cells. Following culture for about 11 days, CD4+ T cells were isolated. Generated by immunoSEQ multiplex PCR, the TCRdb table keeps only in-frame clones and is missing some. Here the sample spans roughly 50,000 clones, roughly 80% being singletons. Sequencing was performed on CD4+ T cells from PBMCs cultured with HCoV-229E spike peptides, taken before COVID-19 vaccination. This sequence joins TRBV24-1 and TRBJ2-1, with D perhaps assigned TRBD1 or TRBD2 (8 bases each). The receptor was isolated from a human donor who received a COVID-19 vaccine. The CDR3 DNA reads TGTGCCACCAGTGACGACAGGGGCGCGATTCCCTTCTTAGCGGGGTCCAATGAGCAGTTCTTC. It encodes CATSDDRGAIPFLAGSNEQFF.